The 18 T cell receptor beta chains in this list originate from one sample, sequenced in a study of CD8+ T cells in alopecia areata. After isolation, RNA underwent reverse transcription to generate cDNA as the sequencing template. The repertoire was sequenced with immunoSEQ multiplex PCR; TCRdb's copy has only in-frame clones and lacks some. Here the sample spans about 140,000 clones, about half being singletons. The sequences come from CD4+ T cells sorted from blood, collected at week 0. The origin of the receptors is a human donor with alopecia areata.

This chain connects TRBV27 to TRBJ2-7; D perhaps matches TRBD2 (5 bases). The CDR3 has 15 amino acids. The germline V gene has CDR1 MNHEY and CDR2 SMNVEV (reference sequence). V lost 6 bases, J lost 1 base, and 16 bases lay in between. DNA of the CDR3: TGTGCCAGCAGGAGAGCGGCTGCCCCTTCCTACGAGCAGTACTTC. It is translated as CASRRAAAPSYEQYF.

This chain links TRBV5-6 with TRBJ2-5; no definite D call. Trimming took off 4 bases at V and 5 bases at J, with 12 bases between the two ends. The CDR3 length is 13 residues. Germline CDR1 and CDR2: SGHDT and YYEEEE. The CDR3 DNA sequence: TGTGCCAGCAGCGGGGAATTACGCGAGACCCAGTACTTC. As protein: CASSGELRETQYF.

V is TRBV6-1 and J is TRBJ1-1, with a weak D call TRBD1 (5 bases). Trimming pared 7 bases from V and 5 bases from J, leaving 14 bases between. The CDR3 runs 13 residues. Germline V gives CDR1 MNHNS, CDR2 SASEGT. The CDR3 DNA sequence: TGTGCCAGCATGTTAGGGGTTAGGACTGAAGCTTTCTTT. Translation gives CASMLGVRTEAFF.

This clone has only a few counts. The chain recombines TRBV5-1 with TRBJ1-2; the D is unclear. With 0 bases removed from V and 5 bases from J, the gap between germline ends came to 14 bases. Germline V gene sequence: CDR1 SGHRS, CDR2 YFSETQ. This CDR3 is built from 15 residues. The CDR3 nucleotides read TGCGCCAGCAGCTTGGACGGGAGTAATGCGTATGGCTACACCTTC. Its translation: CASSLDGSNAYGYTF. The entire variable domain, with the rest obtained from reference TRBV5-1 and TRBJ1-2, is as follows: KAGVTQTPRYLIKTRGQQVTLSCSPISGHRSVSWYQQTPGQGLQFLFEYFSETQRNKGNFPGRFSGRQFSNSRSEMNVSTLELGDSALYLCASSLDGSNAYGYTFGSGTRLTVV.

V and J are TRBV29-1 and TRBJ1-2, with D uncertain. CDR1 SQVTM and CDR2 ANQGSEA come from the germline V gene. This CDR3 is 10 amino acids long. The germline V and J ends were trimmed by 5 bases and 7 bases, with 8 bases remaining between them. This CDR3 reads CSVSSGGYTF. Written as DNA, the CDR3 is TGCAGCGTTTCTTCCGGTGGCTACACCTTC.

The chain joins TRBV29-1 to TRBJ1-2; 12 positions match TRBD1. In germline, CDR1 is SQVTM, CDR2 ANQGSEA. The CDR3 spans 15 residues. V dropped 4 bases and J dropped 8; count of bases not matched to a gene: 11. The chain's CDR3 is CSVATSGQGARGYTF. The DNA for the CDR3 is TGCAGCGTTGCAACTTCGGGACAGGGGGCGCGAGGCTACACCTTC.

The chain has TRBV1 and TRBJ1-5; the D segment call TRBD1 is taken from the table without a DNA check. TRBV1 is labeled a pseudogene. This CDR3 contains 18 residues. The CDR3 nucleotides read TGCACCAGCACTGCTAGGGACAGGGGAGAGACGGGCAATCAGCCCCAGCATTTT. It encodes CTSTARDRGETGNQPQHF.

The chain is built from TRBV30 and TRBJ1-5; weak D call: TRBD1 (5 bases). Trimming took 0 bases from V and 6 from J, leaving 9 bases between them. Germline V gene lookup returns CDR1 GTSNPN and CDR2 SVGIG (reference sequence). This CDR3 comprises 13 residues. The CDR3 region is CAWSVQAIQPQHF. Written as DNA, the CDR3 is TGTGCCTGGAGTGTACAGGCGATTCAGCCCCAGCATTTT.

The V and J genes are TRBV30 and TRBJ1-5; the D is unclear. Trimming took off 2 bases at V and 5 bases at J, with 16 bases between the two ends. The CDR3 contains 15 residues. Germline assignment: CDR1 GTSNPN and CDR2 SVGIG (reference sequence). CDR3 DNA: TGTGCCTGGAGTCCGGCGGGGAGGAATGATCAGCCCCAGCATTTT. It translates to CAWSPAGRNDQPQHF.

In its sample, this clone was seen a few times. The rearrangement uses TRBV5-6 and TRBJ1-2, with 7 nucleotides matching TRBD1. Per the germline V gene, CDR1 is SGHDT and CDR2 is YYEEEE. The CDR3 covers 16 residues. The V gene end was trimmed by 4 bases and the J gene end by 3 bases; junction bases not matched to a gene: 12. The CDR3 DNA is TGTGCCAGCAGCAGAACGGGGGACAGAAACGACTATGGCTACACCTTC. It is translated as CASSRTGDRNDYGYTF.

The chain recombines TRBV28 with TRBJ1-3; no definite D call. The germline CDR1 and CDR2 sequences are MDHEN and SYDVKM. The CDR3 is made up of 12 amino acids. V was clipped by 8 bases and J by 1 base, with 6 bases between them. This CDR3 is CASGLSGNTIYF. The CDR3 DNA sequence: TGTGCCAGCGGACTTTCTGGAAACACCATATATTTT.

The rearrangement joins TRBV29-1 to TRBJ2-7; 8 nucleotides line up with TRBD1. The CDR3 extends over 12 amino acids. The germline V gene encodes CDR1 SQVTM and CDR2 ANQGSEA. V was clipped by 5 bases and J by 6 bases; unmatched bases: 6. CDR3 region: CSVYWTGREQYF. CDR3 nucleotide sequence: TGCAGCGTTTACTGGACAGGGCGCGAGCAGTACTTC.

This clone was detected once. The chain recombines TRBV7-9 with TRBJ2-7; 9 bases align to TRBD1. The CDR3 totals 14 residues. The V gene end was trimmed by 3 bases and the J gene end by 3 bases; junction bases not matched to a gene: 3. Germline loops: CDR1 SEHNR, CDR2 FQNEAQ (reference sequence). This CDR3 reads CASSFGQGIYEQYF. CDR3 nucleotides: TGTGCCAGCAGCTTTGGACAGGGGATCTACGAGCAGTACTTC.

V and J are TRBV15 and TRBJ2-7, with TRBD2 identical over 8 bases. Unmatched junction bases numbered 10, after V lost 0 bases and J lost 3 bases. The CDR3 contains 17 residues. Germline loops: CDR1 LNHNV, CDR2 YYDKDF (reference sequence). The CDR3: CATSRDRMSAGVYEQYF. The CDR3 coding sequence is TGTGCCACCAGCAGAGACAGGATGTCAGCGGGAGTCTACGAGCAGTACTTC.

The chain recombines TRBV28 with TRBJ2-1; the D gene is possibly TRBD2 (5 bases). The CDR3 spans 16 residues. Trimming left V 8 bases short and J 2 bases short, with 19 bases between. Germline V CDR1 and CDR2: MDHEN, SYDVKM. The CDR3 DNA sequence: TGTGCCAGCCTACCCTCGGTCGGGAACCCCTACAATGAGCAGTTCTTC. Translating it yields CASLPSVGNPYNEQFF.

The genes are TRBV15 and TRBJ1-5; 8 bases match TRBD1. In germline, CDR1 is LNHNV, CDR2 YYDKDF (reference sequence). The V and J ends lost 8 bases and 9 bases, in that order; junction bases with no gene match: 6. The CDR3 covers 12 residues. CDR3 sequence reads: CATGQGPGPQHF. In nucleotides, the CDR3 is TGTGCCACCGGACAGGGTCCTGGGCCCCAGCATTTT.

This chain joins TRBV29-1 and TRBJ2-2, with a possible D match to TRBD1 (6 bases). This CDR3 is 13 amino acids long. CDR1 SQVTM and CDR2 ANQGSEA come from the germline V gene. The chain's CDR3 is CTPQNRATGELFF. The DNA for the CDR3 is TGCACCCCGCAGAACAGGGCTACCGGGGAGCTGTTTTTT.

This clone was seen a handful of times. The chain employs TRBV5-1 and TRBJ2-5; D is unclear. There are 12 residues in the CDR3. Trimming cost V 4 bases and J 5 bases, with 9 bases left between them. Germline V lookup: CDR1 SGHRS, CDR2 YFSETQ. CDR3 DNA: TGCGCCAGCAGCCTATCCGGGGAGACCCAGTACTTC. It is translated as CASSLSGETQYF.